These 5 T cell receptor beta chains came from one sample sequenced in a study of blood T cell repertoires in COVID-19. Using immunoSEQ multiplex PCR, the repertoire was profiled, and TCRdb retains in-frame clones only, with some absent. This sample has roughly 250,000 clones, with around 84% found just once. Sequenced material: PBMCs or T cells enriched from blood (not recorded which). These receptors came from a woman in her 50s who had recovered from COVID-19.

J is TRBJ2-1 and V is TRBV5-4; TRBD1 matches at 9 bases. Trimming removed 2 bases from V and 3 bases from J; junction bases left unmatched: 9. Germline CDR1 is SGHNT and CDR2 is YYREEE (reference sequence). The length of the CDR3 is 17 residues. The CDR3 DNA sequence: TGTGCCAGCAGCTTACCCCCGGGACAGGGTAGCTACAATGAGCAGTTCTTC. It encodes CASSLPPGQGSYNEQFF.

The chain recombines TRBV24-1 with TRBJ2-3; 10 bases align to TRBD2. The CDR3 totals 15 residues. Germline lookup yields CDR1 KGHDR and CDR2 SFDVKD. The ends lost 8 bases at V and 3 bases at J; junction bases unmatched: 7. CDR3 residues: CATKSSGSITDTQYF. CDR3 in DNA: TGTGCCACCAAGTCTAGCGGGAGCATTACAGATACGCAGTATTTT.

The genes are TRBV19 and TRBJ1-5, with 8 bases identical to TRBD1. Trimming cost V 6 bases and J 4 bases; bases outside gene matches: 8. Germline V gene data show CDR1 as LNHDA and CDR2 as SQIVND (reference sequence). The CDR3 is 15 residues long. CDR3: CASSPTGAGNQPQHF. CDR3 in DNA: TGTGCCAGTAGCCCGACAGGGGCGGGTAATCAGCCCCAGCATTTT.

Only a few counts were recorded for this clone. This sequence joins TRBV7-9 and TRBJ1-2, with TRBD1 identical over 9 bases. The CDR3 has 13 residues. Trimming at V came to 6 bases and at J to 4 bases, leaving 3 bases not matched to a gene. The germline gives CDR1 SEHNR, CDR2 FQNEAQ (reference sequence). The CDR3 bases are TGTGCCAGCAGATCGGGACAGGGCTATGGCTACACCTTC. Amino acid sequence: CASRSGQGYGYTF.

The chain is built from TRBV19 and TRBJ1-2; 10 nucleotides line up with TRBD1. CDR3 length equals 12 residues. V lost 10 bases and J lost 7; bases outside the gene matches: 6. CDR1 and CDR2 (germline): LNHDA, SQIVND (reference sequence). The CDR3 region is CAIDRGHSGYTF. Here the CDR3 DNA reads TGTGCCATTGACAGGGGGCATAGTGGCTACACCTTC.